This T cell receptor (beta chain) was documented in a study of graft-versus-host responses after intestinal transplantation (dated by TCRdb to 2020 to 2023). Notes on the research overall: Multivisceral, liver-intestinal, or isolated intestinal transplants were received by the recipients. Bulk TCR-beta CDR3 sequencing was used to track graft-versus-host and host-versus-graft alloreactive T cell clones in the graft, circulation and bone marrow after intestinal transplantation. Every recipient was given anti-thymocyte globulin induction, then maintenance tacrolimus and steroids for about three years. To identify alloreactive clones, pre-transplant mixed lymphocyte reaction products were sequenced and then compared with unstimulated pre-transplant donor and recipient T cells. Instead of going to the commercial service, samples from a few later patients were sequenced in-house on an Illumina MiSeq and processed with MiXCR. Of the 20 to 25 intestinal transplant recipients enrolled in the cohort, one of whom was a retransplant, 3 patients without pretransplant specimens were excluded. A peak of at least 4% donor T cells among recipient peripheral blood mononuclear cells was the definition used for donor T cell macrochimerism.

As regards this clone: The specificity of this receptor is unknown. Per-nucleotide qualities are absent, and no much larger clonotype sits a single base away.

Library prep was done by the immunoSEQ multiplex PCR assay. For most patients, genomic DNA was isolated with the Qiagen DNeasy Blood and Tissue Kit and sent frozen to Adaptive Biotechnologies for TCR sequencing. Adaptive Biotechnologies carried out high-throughput TCR-beta CDR3 sequencing of genomic DNA for most patients. From the authors' description of their analysis: Adaptive's ImmunoSEQ software supplied the TCR sequencing data for approximately 18 patients, while MiXCR and VDJtools were used to process a few other patients. To correct CD4 versus CD8 sorting errors, sequences present in both subsets at a frequency ratio below 5:1 were removed. CDR3 nucleotide sequences shared by donor and recipient were removed because the origin of these sequences could not be assigned. At least 2-fold expansion over unstimulated cells and a minimum CFSE-low frequency of 0.002% (template counts) or 0.001% (read counts) were required for clones to be classified as alloreactive. A clone was considered mappable if detected in the sequenced pre-transplant spleen, lymph node, or MLR CFSE-low populations of the donor or recipient. Cumulative frequency of alloreactive clones was calculated as a percentage of all sequences weighted by copy number. TCRdb carries this immuneACCESS record with in-frame sequences only. Its versions omit some clonotypes, under half of them owing to an unresolved V gene in the studies checked, with the rest unexplained. Clone size and the V and J calls come from that table; the DNA yielded D and trimming. This sample lists under 150,000 clones; over 85% were detected once. Clones ranked in the top ten supply over 0.15% of the sample.

Clipping removes 5 bases from V and 7 bases from J, with 3 as the unmatched junction base count. Reading from cysteine to phenylalanine, the CDR3 counts 13 amino acids. CDR3 DNA only is kept here, 39 bases in frame from base 1. The germline V gene (reference sequence) yields MNHEY for CDR1 and SMNVEV for CDR2. This specimen's time point label, per the study, means: cells obtained before transplantation from donor or recipient. CD3+CD4+ and CD3+CD8+ populations were FACS-sorted from unstimulated pre-transplant donor and recipient cells taken from spleen or lymph nodes. What the research found in general, with its limitations: High GvH to HvG T cell clonal ratios were observed in the allografts of patients with donor T cell macrochimerism. GvH clones were found in recipient bone marrow, and some of the GvH clones appeared earlier in ileal mucosa or blood, which is consistent with an intestinal mucosal origin. The relatively low number and heterogeneity of intestinal transplant patients limited the conclusions. Early after transplant, peak levels of circulating GvH clones were associated with declines in HvG clones.

The clonotype comes from a human donor who received an intestinal transplant. Here the chain combines TRBV27 and TRBJ2-1, with 9 middle bases fitting TRBD1. This sample comprised unstimulated CD4+ T cells sorted from spleen or lymph node cells, obtained before intestinal transplant. The CDR3 protein sequence reads: CASSGTGWNEQFF. The DNA sequence is given as TGTGCCAGCAGTGGGACAGGGTGGAATGAGCAGTTCTTC.